Only one count was recorded for the clone carrying this T cell receptor (beta chain). Authors' data handling: Matches to published virus-specific TCRB sequences were rare among patient CD8+ clones larger than 1%. Using immunoSEQ multiplex PCR, the repertoire was profiled, and TCRdb retains in-frame clones only, with some absent. V and J calls and clone size are copied from that table; D and trimming were computed from the DNA. This table has 15,000 or so clones, around 78% appearing once. The data were taken from a study of somatic mutations in cytotoxic T cells in rheumatoid arthritis. Study in general: There were some V beta antibody-stained T-cell populations flow-sorted at nearly 100% purity, and these included V beta1+ cells sequenced for TCRB.

CDR1 is MDHEN and CDR2 is SYDVKM in the germline V gene. The CDR3 is made up of 16 amino acids. V lost 5 bases and J 4 bases, leaving 18 bases between the germline ends. The sequencing input was CD8+ T cells sorted from blood. V gene TRBV28 combines with J gene TRBJ1-3; D gene unclear. The clonotype was recovered from an adult with rheumatoid arthritis. CDR3 nucleotide sequence: TGTGCCAGCAGTCCTATAAACCCTTCTAGGGGAAACACCATATATTTT. Translated, it gives CASSPINPSRGNTIYF.